This T cell receptor (beta chain) was retrieved from a study of T cell responses to AZD1222 COVID-19 vaccine. Overall study findings and caveats: Dominant CD4 TCR responses targeted spike regions 160-218 and 743-854. White British donors predominated, females outnumbered males, and clonal diversity was possibly underestimated. Regions left unmutated in variants are reportedly the target of nearly half of spike-specific TCRs.

Per the germline V gene, CDR1 is SGHRS and CDR2 is YFSETQ. Trimming removed 1 base from V and 10 bases from J, with 17 bases in between. The CDR3 consists of 14 residues. The data were produced by immunoSEQ multiplex PCR, yet TCRdb's version contains in-frame clones alone and is incomplete. In the table there are some 150,000 clones, roughly 90% of which are singletons. This clone was found once. The antigen is not known. The V and J genes are TRBV5-1 and TRBJ1-1, with D perhaps matching TRBD1 (5 bases). The sequencing used peripheral blood, collected on day 0 of AZD1222 vaccination. The receptor comes from an adult in good health. Written as DNA, the CDR3 is TGCGCCAGCAGCTTGTTAACAGGTAGCCGGAGAGCTTTCTTT. Protein: CASSLLTGSRRAFF.